The 30 T cell receptor beta chains below come from one sample, sequenced in a study of vaccination and CD4 T cells after COVID-19. Their antigen targets remain unknown. The Oncomine TCR Beta short-read assay sequenced DNA from cultured CD4+ T cells. TCRdb reanalysed the PCR reads using MiXCR and keeps one entry per CDR3 protein. The table lists about 14,000 distinct CDR3 sequences, 24% of them singletons, with 15% to 20% in the top ten. Regarding treatment: roughly ten-day PBMC culture with coronavirus spike peptide pools or control peptides (ViraFEST assay). The material sequenced was CD4+ T cells from blood, cultured in vitro, taken after SARS-CoV-2 vaccination. The receptors stem from a human donor who had recovered from COVID-19.

V is TRBV18 and J is TRBJ2-7; 8 nucleotides line up with TRBD2. The CDR3 runs to 15 residues. Germline V CDR1 and CDR2: KGHSH, LQKENI. Germline trimming cut 3 bases from V and 5 bases from J; bases unmatched to any gene: 9. The CDR3 here is CASSPSGAGRDEQYF. DNA of the CDR3: TGTGCCAGCTCACCCTCTGGAGCCGGGAGGGACGAGCAGTACTTC.

This sequence joins TRBV18 and TRBJ2-4, with D possibly matching TRBD1 (8 bases). Germline values: CDR1 KGHSH, CDR2 LQKENI. V lost 3 bases and J lost 7, with 16 bases in between. The CDR3 length is 15 residues. CDR3 region: CASSPIAQGGNIQYF. The CDR3 DNA follows: TGTGCCAGCTCACCGATCGCACAGGGGGGGAACATTCAGTACTTC.

The V gene is TRBV30, the J gene TRBJ1-2, with D uncertain. This CDR3 region has 13 residues. V was shortened by 8 bases and J by 3 bases, with 16 bases between the two germline ends. Germline V CDR1 and CDR2: GTSNPN, SVGIG (reference sequence). Here the CDR3 reads CAHHVGSDYGYTF. CDR3 bases: TGTGCCCACCATGTTGGCAGCGACTATGGCTACACCTTC.

This clonotype has only a few counts. The rearrangement links TRBV6-1 to TRBJ1-5; the D gene is possibly TRBD1 (6 bases). Germline V lookup: CDR1 MNHNS, CDR2 SASEGT. The CDR3 covers 13 residues. V lost 5 bases and J 2 bases, leaving 7 bases between the germline ends. The CDR3 reads CASSTGRNQPQHF. The CDR3 DNA sequence: TGTGCCAGCAGTACAGGGCGCAATCAGCCCCAGCATTTT.

This clonotype was found a few times. The gene calls are TRBV20-1 and TRBJ1-6, with a tentative D call TRBD1 (5 bases). The CDR3 totals 16 residues. Germline V gene lookup returns CDR1 DFQATT and CDR2 SNEGSKA (reference sequence). For the CDR3, the DNA is TGCAGCCCAACCCCGACAGATAGCTCCTATAATTCACCCCTCCACTTT. Translated, it gives CSPTPTDSSYNSPLHF.

The V and J genes are TRBV19 and TRBJ2-3; a possible D gene is TRBD1 (5 bases). V dropped 2 bases and J dropped 3 bases, with 15 bases sitting between them. Germline lookup yields CDR1 LNHDA and CDR2 SQIVND (reference sequence). This CDR3 comprises 16 residues. The CDR3 bases are TGTGCCAGTAGTATAAAAGCAGGGATAAGAACAGATACGCAGTATTTT. This sequence encodes CASSIKAGIRTDTQYF.

This clonotype was observed a few times. The chain combines TRBV18 with TRBJ2-1; 7 bases match TRBD2. V lost 0 bases, J lost 8 bases, and 16 bases stayed unmatched. CDR3 length equals 18 residues. Germline V gives CDR1 KGHSH, CDR2 LQKENI. The CDR3 DNA is TGTGCCAGCTCACCACCGGGCCGCGGGAGAATTCTACCCCATGAGCAGTTCTTC. As protein: CASSPPGRGRILPHEQFF.

This clonotype was counted a few times. The V gene is TRBV20-1, the J gene TRBJ1-2, with D hard to call. Trimming pared 2 bases from V and 6 bases from J, leaving 19 bases between. CDR3 size: 15 residues. Germline-derived CDR1 and CDR2 are DFQATT and SNEGSKA (reference sequence). The chain's CDR3 is CSARTTWKGTNGYTF. The CDR3 nucleotides are TGCAGTGCTAGAACGACCTGGAAGGGTACGAATGGCTACACCTTC.

The chain has TRBV10-1 and TRBJ2-3; D is unclear. Per germline, CDR1 WNHNN and CDR2 SYGVQD (reference sequence). CDR3 length equals 16 residues. The germline V and J ends were trimmed by 0 bases and 3 bases, with 13 bases remaining between them. The CDR3 region is CASSESIKAPTDTQYF. The CDR3 DNA reads TGCGCCAGCAGTGAGTCGATAAAGGCTCCTACAGATACGCAGTATTTT.

This clonotype showed up just a few times. V and J are TRBV7-9 and TRBJ2-3; tentatively, D is TRBD2 (5 bases). Trimming left V 10 bases short and J 1 base short, with 12 bases between. There are 13 residues in the CDR3. Germline CDR1 and CDR2: SEHNR and FQNEAQ (reference sequence). The CDR3 nucleotides are TGTGCCATCTCTAACGGGGGCACAGATACGCAGTATTTT. It translates to CAISNGGTDTQYF.

This clonotype was found a few times. The chain has TRBV24-1 and TRBJ2-1, with D perhaps matching TRBD2 (5 bases). V lost 0 bases, J lost 3 bases, and 11 bases lay in between. The CDR3 covers 16 residues. The germline V gene has CDR1 KGHDR and CDR2 SFDVKD. The CDR3 sequence is CATSDLLPGGYNEQFF. DNA for the CDR3: TGTGCCACCAGTGATTTGCTGCCAGGAGGCTACAATGAGCAGTTCTTC.

This clonotype has a handful of counts. The chain is built from TRBV6-5 and TRBJ2-5; 11 nucleotides agree with TRBD1. This CDR3 comprises 14 residues. The trim removed 2 bases at V and 4 bases at J, leaving 0 bases unmatched. Germline V gene sequence: CDR1 MNHEY, CDR2 SVGAGI. CDR3 amino acids: CASSYGTGGETQYF. The CDR3 DNA is TGTGCCAGCAGTTACGGGACAGGGGGAGAGACCCAGTACTTC.

This clonotype was detected a few times. The chain joins TRBV23-1 to TRBJ1-2; D gene uncertain. TRBV23-1 is an ORF, with its function uncertain. Trimming left V 7 bases short and J 8 bases short, with 5 bases between. CDR3 length: 9 residues. The CDR3 loop is CASTPGYTF. In nucleotides, the CDR3 is TGCGCCAGCACCCCGGGCTACACCTTC.

This clonotype was picked up a small number of times. The chain combines TRBV6-2 or TRBV6-3 with TRBJ2-5; 11 bases agree with TRBD2. In germline, CDR1 is MNHEY, CDR2 SVGEGT. The ends lost 0 bases at V and 3 bases at J; junction bases unmatched: 15. This CDR3 comprises 20 residues. The CDR3 DNA reads TGTGCCAGCAGTTACTCGTCTCTGCCACTAGCGGGAGAGGGGGAAGAGACCCAGTACTTC. Residues: CASSYSSLPLAGEGEETQYF.

V is TRBV18 and J is TRBJ1-2; TRBD1 agrees at 8 bases. Germline CDR1 and CDR2: KGHSH and LQKENI. V gave up 5 bases and J gave up 3 bases; unmatched junction bases: 2. This CDR3 has 13 amino acids. The CDR3 spells CASSKDRDYGYTF. CDR3 sequence (DNA): TGTGCCAGCTCAAAGGACAGGGACTATGGCTACACCTTC.

The chain recombines TRBV28 with TRBJ2-7; maybe TRBD2 (6 bases). The V end was cut by 6 bases, the J end by 0 bases, with 12 bases between. There are 14 residues in the CDR3. Per the germline V gene, CDR1 is MDHEN and CDR2 is SYDVKM. CDR3 DNA sequence: TGTGCCAGCAGAATTAGCGGTAGCTCCTACGAGCAGTACTTC. This gives the protein CASRISGSSYEQYF.

The V call is TRBV28, the J call TRBJ2-1; 11 bases match TRBD2. CDR3 length: 19 residues. Germline loops: CDR1 MDHEN, CDR2 SYDVKM. V shed 2 bases and J 0 bases; nucleotides not matched to a gene: 9. The CDR3 is CASSLGLAGGLSSYNEQFF. The CDR3 DNA reads TGTGCCAGCAGTTTAGGGCTAGCGGGAGGCCTTAGCTCCTACAATGAGCAGTTCTTC. The whole variable domain, filled in from reference TRBV28 and TRBJ2-1, reads DVKVTQSSRYLVKRTGEKVFLECVQDMDHENMFWYRQDPGLGLRLIYFSYDVKMKEKGDIPEGYSVSREKKERFSLILESASTNQTSMYLCASSLGLAGGLSSYNEQFFGPGTRLTVL.

By its share, this clonotype is medium-sized. V and J are TRBV7-2 and TRBJ1-2; D ambiguous. The V gene's germline CDR1 is SGHTA and CDR2 FQGNSA. The CDR3 loop spans 17 amino acids. Trimming removed 1 base at V and 3 bases at J, with 18 bases between. CDR3 nucleotide sequence: TGTGCCAGCAGCTTAGAGGCTCGGTGGGTAAAGGACTATGGCTACACCTTC. Encoded protein: CASSLEARWVKDYGYTF.

V gene TRBV7-9 combines with J gene TRBJ2-1; the D is unclear. V lost 3 bases, J lost 5 bases, and 2 bases lay in between. Germline-derived CDR1 and CDR2 are SEHNR and FQNEAQ (reference sequence). There are 11 residues in the CDR3. CDR3 sequence: CASSFHNEQFF. CDR3 coding DNA: TGTGCCAGCAGCTTCCACAATGAGCAGTTCTTC.

The rearrangement joins TRBV5-1 to TRBJ2-3, with D perhaps matching TRBD1 or TRBD2 (5 bases each). This CDR3 is built from 15 residues. The V gene's germline CDR1 is SGHRS and CDR2 YFSETQ. V dropped 4 bases and J dropped 0 bases, with 12 bases sitting between them. CDR3 in amino acids: CASSTGPYSTDTQYF. Written as DNA, the CDR3 is TGCGCCAGCAGCACGGGACCGTATAGCACAGATACGCAGTATTTT.

This rearrangement joins TRBV24-1 to TRBJ2-5; TRBD1 is a possible D gene (5 bases). This CDR3 contains 12 residues. The V and J ends lost 7 bases and 3 bases respectively, with 8 bases between them. Per germline, CDR1 KGHDR and CDR2 SFDVKD. The chain's CDR3 is CATRDTEETQYF. The CDR3 region has the DNA TGTGCCACCAGGGACACGGAAGAGACCCAGTACTTC.

The V and J genes are TRBV30 and TRBJ2-7; D may be TRBD1 (6 bases). Germline CDR1 is GTSNPN and CDR2 is SVGIG (reference sequence). V gave up 3 bases and J gave up 1 base, with 10 bases separating them. The CDR3 totals 13 residues. Written as DNA, the CDR3 is TGTGCCTGGAGCAAGGACAGTTCCTACGAGCAGTACTTC. This encodes CAWSKDSSYEQYF.

The chain carries TRBV18 and TRBJ1-1; 7 bases are a match to TRBD1. Looked up from germline, CDR1 is KGHSH and CDR2 is LQKENI. CDR3 length: 15 amino acids. The V gene end was trimmed by 2 bases and the J gene end by 1 base; junction bases not matched to a gene: 4. The CDR3 sequence is CASSPVAGGNTEAFF. CDR3 DNA: TGTGCCAGCTCACCAGTGGCAGGGGGGAACACTGAAGCTTTCTTT.

This clonotype was counted a few times. This rearrangement joins TRBV27 to TRBJ2-7; possibly TRBD1 for D (5 bases). Per germline, CDR1 MNHEY and CDR2 SMNVEV (reference sequence). V was clipped by 0 bases and J by 3 bases, with 15 bases between them. This CDR3 is built from 16 residues. DNA of the CDR3: TGTGCCAGCAGTTTATCGCACCAGGGCTTTGGCTACGAGCAGTACTTC. This translates into CASSLSHQGFGYEQYF.

This clonotype was counted a single time. The V and J genes are TRBV5-6 and TRBJ2-3, with D possibly called TRBD1 or TRBD2 (5 bases each). CDR1 and CDR2 (germline): SGHDT, YYEEEE. Between the trimmed V and J ends, which lost 0 bases and 2 bases, there was a span of 13 bases. This CDR3 has 16 residues. CDR3 DNA: TGTGCCAGCAGCTTGGCGGGGACGGCATCCACAGATACGCAGTATTTT. Its translation: CASSLAGTASTDTQYF.

The V call is TRBV20-1, the J call TRBJ2-7; TRBD1 is a possible D gene (5 bases). V gave up 5 bases and J gave up 4 bases, with 12 bases separating them. CDR3 size: 12 residues. Germline CDR1 DFQATT, CDR2 SNEGSKA (reference sequence). The CDR3 spells CSAALGAYEQYF. CDR3 nucleotides: TGCAGTGCTGCCCTTGGGGCATACGAGCAGTACTTC.

This clonotype was detected only a few times. The chain has TRBV27 and TRBJ1-5, with 7 bases matching TRBD1. Germline V gene lookup returns CDR1 MNHEY and CDR2 SMNVEV (reference sequence). After removal of 2 bases from V and 4 bases from J, the junction contained 5 bases not matched to a gene. The CDR3 contains 15 residues. The CDR3: CASSLNRGLNQPQHF. The CDR3 region has the DNA TGTGCCAGCAGTTTAAACAGGGGCTTAAATCAGCCCCAGCATTTT.

The chain couples TRBV4-2 to TRBJ2-1; no clear D gene. The CDR3 loop spans 15 amino acids. Trimming took 0 bases from V and 0 from J, leaving 6 bases between them. CDR1 and CDR2 (germline): LGHNA, YNFKEQ. For the CDR3, the DNA is TGTGCCAGCAGCCAAGATCGTACCTCCTACAATGAGCAGTTCTTC. It translates to CASSQDRTSYNEQFF.

The chain has TRBV24-1 and TRBJ2-1, with D tentatively TRBD1 or TRBD2 (5 bases each). This CDR3 is 14 amino acids long. Germline V lookup: CDR1 KGHDR, CDR2 SFDVKD. With 7 bases removed from V and 8 bases from J, the gap between germline ends came to 17 bases. For the CDR3, the DNA is TGTGCCACCAGCAAAAAGAGGGGTGGCGATGAGCAGTTCTTC. The encoded protein is CATSKKRGGDEQFF.

The V call is TRBV4-3, the J call TRBJ1-1; 10 nucleotides agree with TRBD1. With V trimmed by 5 bases and J by 4 bases, 4 bases remained unmatched. Germline V gene sequence: CDR1 LGHNA, CDR2 YSLEER. The CDR3 length is 14 residues. The CDR3 spells CASSYRDRGTEAFF. The DNA for the CDR3 is TGCGCCAGCAGCTACCGGGACAGGGGCACTGAAGCTTTCTTT.